The 5 T cell receptor beta chains below all came from one sample that was sequenced in a study of beta chain features in type 1 diabetes. Expressed TCRB transcripts were sequenced, since all the RNA that had been isolated was reverse transcribed. Here immunoSEQ multiplex PCR was the method, and the copy in TCRdb shows in-frame clones only, minus some. The table lists some 500,000 clones, over 10% of them singletons. What was sequenced was naive CD4+ T cells from blood. The receptor source for this set is a woman aged 18 to 35 in good health.

In this sample, this clone turned up a few times. The chain has TRBV27 and TRBJ1-2, with D maybe TRBD1 (6 bases). Trimming shortened V by 6 bases and J by 4 bases, and 15 bases separated the two germline ends. The germline gives CDR1 MNHEY, CDR2 SMNVEV (reference sequence). This CDR3 spans 14 amino acids. CDR3 nucleotide sequence: TGTGCCAGCAGCCGCCTCGAACAGGGCTATGGCTACACCTTC. It translates to CASSRLEQGYGYTF.

Details on this clone: Other nucleotide sequences from this sample produce the same CDR3. In DNA, the CDR3 is TGCGCCAGCAGCTTGGACCCCTACAATGAGCAGTTCTTC. Its translation is CASSLDPYNEQFF. V gene TRBV5-1 combines with J gene TRBJ2-1, with D unclear. The V and J ends lost 0 bases and 2 bases respectively, with 3 bases between them. In germline, CDR1 is SGHRS, CDR2 YFSETQ. The CDR3 length is 13 residues.

This clone occurred a few times. The rearrangement uses TRBV7-9 and TRBJ2-3; 9 bases are shared with TRBD1. This CDR3 contains 17 residues. Germline CDR1 and CDR2: SEHNR and FQNEAQ (reference sequence). After removal of 5 bases from V and 2 bases from J, the junction contained 11 bases not matched to a gene. CDR3 residues: CASSPELHRGHTDTQYF. CDR3 nucleotides: TGTGCCAGCAGCCCAGAGCTTCACAGGGGGCACACAGATACGCAGTATTTT.

This clone was found a few times. The chain carries TRBV4-3 and TRBJ2-3, with 8 bases lining up with TRBD1. Germline V gene sequence: CDR1 LGHNA, CDR2 YSLEER. V was clipped by 4 bases and J by 6 bases; unmatched bases: 3. The CDR3 totals 13 residues. CDR3 DNA: TGCGCCAGCAGCCCCACAGGGGGGGATACGCAGTATTTT. It encodes CASSPTGGDTQYF.

The chain has TRBV5-4 and TRBJ2-5; TRBD2 is a possible D gene (6 bases). This CDR3 is 14 amino acids long. Germline CDR1 is SGHNT and CDR2 is YYREEE (reference sequence). V lost 0 bases, J lost 6 bases, and 12 bases lay in between. The CDR3 nucleotides are TGTGCCAGCAGCTTGGATGGAGGGCTCAAGACCCAGTACTTC. This translates into CASSLDGGLKTQYF.